This TCR beta chain was observed in a study of cytomegalovirus exposure and HLA in healthy donors (dated 2017 in TCRdb). Context from the whole study: An earlier analysis of approximately 640 of the donors reported about 250 Gb of sequence data and 117 million unique TCR beta sequences from 150 million to 200 million T cells. A later analysis re-analyzed previously published TCR beta repertoires from about 730 donors and added high-resolution HLA genotyping to study TCR occurrence patterns. The study was designed to test whether signatures of past pathogen exposure could be identified by cataloging public T cell receptors. Among the 398 genotyped donors, about 85% belonged to the genetic ancestry cluster associated with self-reported Caucasian donors. An early release that covered 500 to 800 HLA-typed donors contained approximately 300 gigabases of sequencing data and some 87 million unique TCR sequences. Among about 410 genotyped donors of the cohort, an average of approximately 200,000 unique TCR beta nucleotide sequences was sequenced per donor, of which roughly 17% were non-productive. In an earlier analysis of 587 of the donors, high-throughput TCR beta sequencing was used to judge whether each TCR beta V gene segment behaved as functional or pseudogenic. The T cell repertoires of around 730 subjects were profiled by immunosequencing and related to cytomegalovirus serostatus. All discovery cohort repertoires had been generated on a single sequencing platform. Rather than using new phenotypic data, the later analysis identified candidate immune exposures from TCR beta sequences and from how often those sequences occurred across donors. Alongside the repertoire data, information on donor age, sex, ethnicity and CMV serostatus was compiled. In a later genetic analysis, genome-wide SNP genotypes for about three fifths of the roughly 670 donors were used, and that subset was treated as a discovery cohort. Both class I and class II loci were covered by HLA typing, at four-digit resolution. Typing coverage differed by locus: A, B, C, DRB1 and DQB1 were typed in roughly 620-640 donors, DQA1 in 522, DPA1 in roughly 590, and DPB1 in about 450. A separate validation cohort of approximately 120 different subjects was used in addition to the 666-subject first cohort. Roughly five DR-DQ haplotypes were treated as single units for association and clustering because of strong linkage in the cohort. High-throughput TCR immunosequencing, statistical association of individual TCRs with disease status, and machine learning were combined to predict cytomegalovirus infection status. What the study reported, not specific to this receptor: Because counts were too low, seventeen rarely observed V segments, including chromosome 9 orphons, were left out of the earlier analysis of 587 of the donors. HLA typing was unavailable for some donors at each locus, so association tests used only the typed subset. Linkage disequilibrium might explain the correlated functional status among segregating V segments, but an unknown experimental factor could not be excluded. A few of the identified cytomegalovirus-associated TCR beta chains were confirmed in vitro to be specific for cytomegalovirus antigens. According to a later analysis, most CMV-associated TCR beta chains appeared to be HLA-restricted, and the HLA associations seemed to be driven largely by CMV exposure. In a later genetic analysis, a missense DCLRE1C variant was associated with V-gene and J-gene trimming of TCR beta chains, and the association was replicated in an independent cohort. The study gave a list of 150 to 200 TCR beta chains associated with cytomegalovirus. A further reported finding was that TCR beta sequences accurately predicted the HLA-A and HLA-B alleles for most subjects in the first cohort. It was suggested by the authors that the approach could potentially be generalized to other disease states and immunological phenotypes. According to a later analysis, parvovirus B19, influenza, CMV and Epstein-Barr virus appeared linked to several top co-occurrence clusters. A group of highly shared sequence variants was considered likely to be a technical artifact of the sequencing pipeline. The only immune exposure information available for the cohort was CMV serostatus. According to a later genetic analysis, donors in an Asian-associated ancestry cluster had fewer N-insertions in productive TCRs than the approximately 650-donor mean. Broadly in line with IMGT annotations, most TCR beta V segments showed up in productive rearrangements about 87% or about 30% of the time in an earlier analysis of roughly 590 of the donors. The 87-base-pair reads could not distinguish some IMGT-functional V segments, including TRBV6-2 and TRBV6-3, so those segments were excluded. In a later analysis, HLA-associated TCR beta chains were found to be more clonally expanded and to have lower generation probabilities than equally common non-associated chains. The classifier was reported to diagnose cytomegalovirus status with high specificity and sensitivity in both the original and validation cohorts. In a later analysis, the rate of TCR association differed among HLA loci, with DRB1 alleles having the most associated TCRs and HLA-C alleles having the fewest. When HLA alleles, especially DR and DQ, strongly co-occurred, attributing TCR associations to individual alleles was difficult. Specific HLA alleles were associated with over 15,000 TCR beta sequences at a false discovery rate of 0.05 in a later analysis. Sequencing depth was assumed to be roughly uniform across donors in the presence/absence analyses, though that assumption may not hold. In this cohort, only TCR beta chains were sequenced, and detectable features were limited by the absence of alpha or paired-chain data. While some public TCRs were present in many individuals, most TCR sequences turned up only very rarely across donors.

In total, approximately 610 healthy bone marrow donors made up the cohort. Cohort members were all nominally healthy when sampled, although unrecorded immune exposures were likely present. The donor was CMV seronegative and was included in the group of several hundred seronegative cohort members. A peripheral blood sample was collected from each donor, and TCR beta sequencing was performed on peripheral blood mononuclear cells. Genomic DNA extraction from the blood cell samples was performed with the Qiagen DNeasy Blood Extraction Kit. The junction shows trimming of 4 bases on V and 1 base on J, and the gene matches do not reach 4 bases of it. CDR1 and CDR2 are read off the germline V gene as SGHTA and FQGNSA. The CDR3 measures 16 amino acids from cysteine to phenylalanine. Of the read, only the CDR3 DNA is kept; its 48 bases are in frame from base 1. Library preparation employed the immunoSEQ multiplex PCR assay. The multiplex PCR relied on a mix of 60 forward primers for TCR Vbeta segments and 13 reverse primers for TCR Jbeta segments. The CDR3 region of rearranged TCR beta genes was amplified from genomic DNA by a multiplex PCR assay. Amplified TCR beta libraries were sequenced as 87-base-pair reads on the Illumina HiSeq System. Per the authors' processing: Across the 670 or so repertoires, a later analysis counted approximately 75 million unique TCR beta chains, some 11 million of which were shared by at least two donors. Raw reads were error-corrected and collapsed into unique sequences by a nearest-neighbor algorithm in which closely related sequences were merged to remove PCR and sequencing errors. CDR3 sequences were aligned to IMGT reference sequences to assign V, D and J gene segments. Each retained sequence needed at least a six-nucleotide match to both a V gene segment and a J gene segment. Rearrangements were classified as productive when the CDR3 lacked stop codons and remained in frame with V and J, and all other rearrangements were classified as non-productive. CDR3 was defined by IMGT convention, running from the second conserved V-encoded cysteine to the conserved J-encoded phenylalanine. The earlier analysis of 550 to 650 of the donors excluded any sequence lacking an unambiguous match to a single V gene segment. In an earlier analysis of approximately 560 of the donors, a V segment was called functional when productive rearrangements were above 56.7%, and segregating when the standard deviation between donors exceeded 5%. To diagnose cytomegalovirus status from the catalog of TCR beta chain sequences, a statistical classification framework was built. In a later analysis, V and J genes were assigned by comparing TCR nucleotide sequences against IMGT/GENE-DB human TR gene sequences. The TCRdist pipeline was used in a later analysis to assign CDR3 sequences and most-parsimonious VDJ recombination scenarios. In a later analysis, each TCR beta chain was defined by its CDR3 amino acid sequence together with its V-gene family, and reads without a unique V-gene family were excluded. A later analysis removed 550 to 700 highly shared, low-generation-probability nucleotide sequences to deal with suspected cross-contamination and a sequencing artifact. In a later analysis, a clonal expansion index was calculated for each public chain from normalized within-repertoire ranks of inferred template counts. A later analysis computed generation probabilities with a VDJ recombination model fitted to out-of-frame rearrangements, and checked the results against IGoR. In a later analysis, hypergeometric tests were used to score TCR-TCR, TCR-HLA and TCR-CMV co-occurrence, with a repertoire-size bias correction applied to TCR pairs. To estimate false discovery rates, a later analysis permuted the HLA or CMV assignments 20 times. In a later analysis, co-occurring TCRs were grouped using DBSCAN, and TCRdist sequence similarity was added for clustering within HLA-allele-positive subsets. Repertoires with fewer than 30,000 or more than 120,000 public chains were left out of co-occurrence clustering, as were five repertoires with anomalous nucleotide sharing. The immuneACCESS repertoire file appears here via TCRdb, limited to in-frame rearrangements. These files lack a portion of the clones; in checked studies, under half of the deficit traces to unresolved V genes, and the cause of the others is not known. V, J and clone size are those of that table, while D and trimming were read from the DNA. The sample table shows 110,000 or so clones, and 15% are seen once. Around 0.83% of the sample is in the top ten clones.

Details on this clone: There is no known antigen for this receptor. Base quality data are lacking; no much larger clone is found one base away.

The V gene is TRBV7-2 and the J gene is TRBJ2-4, with 10 bases in between that match TRBD1. Sequencing was done on a sample of PBMCs. The clonotype comes from a female donor in good health and CMV-seronegative. The CDR3 reads CASSYPGQGAKNIQYF. The nucleotides read TGTGCCAGCAGCTATCCGGGACAGGGGGCCAAAAACATTCAGTACTTC.